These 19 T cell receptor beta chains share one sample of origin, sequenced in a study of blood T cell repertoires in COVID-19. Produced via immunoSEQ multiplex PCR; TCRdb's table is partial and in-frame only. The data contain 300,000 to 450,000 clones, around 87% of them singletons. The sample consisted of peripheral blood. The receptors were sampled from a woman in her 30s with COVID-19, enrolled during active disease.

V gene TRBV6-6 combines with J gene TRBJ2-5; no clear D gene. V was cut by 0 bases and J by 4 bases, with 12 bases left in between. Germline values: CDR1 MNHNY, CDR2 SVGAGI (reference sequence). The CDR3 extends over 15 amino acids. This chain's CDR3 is CASSYSEVPGETQYF. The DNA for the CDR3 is TGTGCCAGCAGTTACTCTGAGGTCCCCGGAGAGACCCAGTACTTC.

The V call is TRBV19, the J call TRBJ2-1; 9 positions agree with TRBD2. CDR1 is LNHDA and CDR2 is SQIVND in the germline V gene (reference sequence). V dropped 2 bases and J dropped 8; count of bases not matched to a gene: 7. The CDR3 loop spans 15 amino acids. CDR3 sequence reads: CASSILGSGSYEQFF. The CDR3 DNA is TGTGCCAGTAGTATACTTGGTAGCGGGAGCTATGAGCAGTTCTTC.

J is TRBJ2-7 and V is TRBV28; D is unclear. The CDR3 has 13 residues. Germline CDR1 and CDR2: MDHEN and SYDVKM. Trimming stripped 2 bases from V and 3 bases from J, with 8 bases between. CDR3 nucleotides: TGTGCCAGCAGTTTAGGGCCATTCTACGAGCAGTACTTC. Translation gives CASSLGPFYEQYF.

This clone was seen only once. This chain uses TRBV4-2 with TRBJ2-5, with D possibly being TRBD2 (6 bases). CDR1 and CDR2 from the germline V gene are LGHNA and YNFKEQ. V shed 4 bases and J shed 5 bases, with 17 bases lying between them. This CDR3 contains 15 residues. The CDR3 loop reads CASSLGTAAGETQYF. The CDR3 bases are TGTGCCAGCAGCCTTGGGACCGCGGCGGGGGAGACCCAGTACTTC.

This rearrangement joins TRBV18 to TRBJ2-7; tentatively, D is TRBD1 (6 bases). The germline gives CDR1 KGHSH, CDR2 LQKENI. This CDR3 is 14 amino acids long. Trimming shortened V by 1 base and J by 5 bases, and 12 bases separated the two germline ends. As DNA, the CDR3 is TGTGCCAGCTCACCACGGGCAGGGGTCGACGAGCAGTACTTC. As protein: CASSPRAGVDEQYF.

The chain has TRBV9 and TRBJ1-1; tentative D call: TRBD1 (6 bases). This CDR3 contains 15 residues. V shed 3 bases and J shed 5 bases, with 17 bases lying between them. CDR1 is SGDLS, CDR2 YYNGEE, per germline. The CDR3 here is CASSGLGAAGTEAFF. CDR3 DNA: TGTGCCAGCAGCGGCCTGGGGGCAGCGGGGACTGAAGCTTTCTTT.

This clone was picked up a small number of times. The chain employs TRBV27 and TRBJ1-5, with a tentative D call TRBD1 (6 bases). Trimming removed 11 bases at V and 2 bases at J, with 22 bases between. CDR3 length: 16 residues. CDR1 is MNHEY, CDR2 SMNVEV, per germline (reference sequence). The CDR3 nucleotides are TGTGCCTTAGTTAGGGGGGAGGGAAGGGGCAATCAGCCCCAGCATTTT. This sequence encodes CALVRGEGRGNQPQHF.

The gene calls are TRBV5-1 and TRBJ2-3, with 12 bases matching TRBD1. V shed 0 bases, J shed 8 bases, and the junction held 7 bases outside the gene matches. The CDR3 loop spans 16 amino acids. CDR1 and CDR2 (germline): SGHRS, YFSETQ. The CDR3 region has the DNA TGCGCCAGCAGCTTGGGCGCGGGACAGGGGGCTGTTACGCAGTATTTT. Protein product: CASSLGAGQGAVTQYF.

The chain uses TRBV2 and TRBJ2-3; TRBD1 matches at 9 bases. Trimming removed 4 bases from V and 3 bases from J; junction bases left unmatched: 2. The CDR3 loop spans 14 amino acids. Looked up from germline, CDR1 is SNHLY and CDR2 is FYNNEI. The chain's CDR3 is CASSGDRGTDTQYF. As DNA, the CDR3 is TGTGCCAGCAGTGGTGACAGGGGGACAGATACGCAGTATTTT.

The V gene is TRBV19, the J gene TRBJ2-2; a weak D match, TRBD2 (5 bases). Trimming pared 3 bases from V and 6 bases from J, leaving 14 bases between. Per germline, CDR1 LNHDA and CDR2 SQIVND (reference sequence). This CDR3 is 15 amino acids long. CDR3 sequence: CASSIGGLRPGELFF. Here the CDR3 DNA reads TGTGCCAGTAGTATCGGCGGGCTACGCCCCGGGGAGCTGTTTTTT.

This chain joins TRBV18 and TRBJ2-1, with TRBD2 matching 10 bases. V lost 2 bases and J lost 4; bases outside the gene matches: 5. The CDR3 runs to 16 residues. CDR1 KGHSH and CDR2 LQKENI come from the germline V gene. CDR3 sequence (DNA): TGTGCCAGCTCACCATCCTGGACTAGCGGTTACAATGAGCAGTTCTTC. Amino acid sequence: CASSPSWTSGYNEQFF.

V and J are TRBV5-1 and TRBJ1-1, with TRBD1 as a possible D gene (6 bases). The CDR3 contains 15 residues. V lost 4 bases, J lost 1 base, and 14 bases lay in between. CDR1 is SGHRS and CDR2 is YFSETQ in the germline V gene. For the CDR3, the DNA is TGCGCCAGCAGCATATCGACAGGAAAGAACACTGAAGCTTTCTTT. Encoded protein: CASSISTGKNTEAFF.

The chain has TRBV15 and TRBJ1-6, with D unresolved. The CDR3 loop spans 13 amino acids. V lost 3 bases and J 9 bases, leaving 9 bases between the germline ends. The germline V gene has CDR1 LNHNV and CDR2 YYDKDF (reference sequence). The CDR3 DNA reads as TGTGCCACCAGCAGGGAGGGAGGTTCACCCCTCCACTTT. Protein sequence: CATSREGGSPLHF.

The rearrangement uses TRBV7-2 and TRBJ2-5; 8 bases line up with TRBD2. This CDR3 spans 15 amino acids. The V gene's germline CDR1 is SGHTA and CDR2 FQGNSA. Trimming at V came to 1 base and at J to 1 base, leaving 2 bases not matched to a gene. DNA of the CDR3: TGTGCCAGCAGCTTAGGACTAGCGTTCCAAGAGACCCAGTACTTC. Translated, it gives CASSLGLAFQETQYF. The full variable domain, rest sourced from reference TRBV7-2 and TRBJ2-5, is GAGVSQSPSNKVTEKGKDVELRCDPISGHTALYWYRQSLGQGLEFLIYFQGNSAPDKSGLPSDRFSAERTGGSVSTLTIQRTQQEDSAVYLCASSLGLAFQETQYFGPGTRLLVL.

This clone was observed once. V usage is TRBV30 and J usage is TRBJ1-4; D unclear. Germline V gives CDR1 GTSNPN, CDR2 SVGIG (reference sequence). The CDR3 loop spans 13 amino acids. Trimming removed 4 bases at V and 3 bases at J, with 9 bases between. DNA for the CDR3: TGTGCCTGGATGGAACAGCCTAATGAAAAACTGTTTTTT. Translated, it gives CAWMEQPNEKLFF.

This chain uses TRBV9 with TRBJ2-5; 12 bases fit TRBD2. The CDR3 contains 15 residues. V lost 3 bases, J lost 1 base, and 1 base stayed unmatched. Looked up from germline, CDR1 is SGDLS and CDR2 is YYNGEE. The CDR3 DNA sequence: TGTGCCAGCAGCGCTAGCGGGAGGGTCCAAGAGACCCAGTACTTC. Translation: CASSASGRVQETQYF.

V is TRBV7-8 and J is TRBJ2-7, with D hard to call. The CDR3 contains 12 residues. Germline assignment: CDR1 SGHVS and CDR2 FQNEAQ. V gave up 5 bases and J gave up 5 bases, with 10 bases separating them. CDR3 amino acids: CASSRSRNEQYF. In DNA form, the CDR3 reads TGTGCCAGCAGCCGTTCCAGGAACGAGCAGTACTTC.

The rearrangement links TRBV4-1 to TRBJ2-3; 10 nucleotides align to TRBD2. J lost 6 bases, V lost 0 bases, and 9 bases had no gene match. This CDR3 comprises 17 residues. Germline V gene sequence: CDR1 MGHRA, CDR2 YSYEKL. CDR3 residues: CASSQDPAGGPEDTQYF. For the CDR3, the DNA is TGCGCCAGCAGCCAAGACCCAGCGGGAGGGCCAGAGGATACGCAGTATTTT.

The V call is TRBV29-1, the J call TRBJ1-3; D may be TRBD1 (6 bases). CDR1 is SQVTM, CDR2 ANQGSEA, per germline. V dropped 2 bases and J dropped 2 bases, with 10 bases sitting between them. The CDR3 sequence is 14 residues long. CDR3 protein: CSVETGQAGNTIYF. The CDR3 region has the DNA TGCAGCGTTGAAACGGGACAAGCTGGAAACACCATATATTTT.